The rows below give T cell receptor beta chains drawn from one sample of a study of blood T cell repertoires in COVID-19. Assay used: immunoSEQ multiplex PCR; TCRdb lists only in-frame clones, some missing. Found here are around 170,000 clones, roughly 90% of them singletons; the top ten hold 20% to 30%. Sequenced sample: peripheral blood. These receptors all come from a man between 60 and 70 years old with acute or convalescent COVID-19. The CDR3 runs from the conserved cysteine through the conserved F or W. The order of the fields is clone size, J gene, D gene, V gene, CDR3 protein, CDR3 DNA. A D gene is named only where the DNA matches it firmly. A clone size is listed for some rows: how often the clone was seen (once, few, many), or a class if it is expanded.

abundance: once
j_gene: TRBJ1-6
d_gene: TRBD1
v_gene: TRBV28
CDR3aa: CASSLEDRGVSPLHF
CDR3nt: TGTGCCAGCAGTTTAGAGGACAGGGGTGTCTCACCCCTCCACTTT

abundance: .
j_gene: TRBJ2-2
d_gene: .
v_gene: TRBV25-1
CDR3aa: CASSEYLSGELFF
CDR3nt: TGTGCCAGCAGTGAATATTTATCCGGGGAGCTGTTTTTT

abundance: .
j_gene: TRBJ2-5
d_gene: TRBD2
v_gene: TRBV7-9
CDR3aa: CASSLNSGVRETQYF
CDR3nt: TGTGCCAGCAGCTTAAATAGCGGGGTCCGGGAGACCCAGTACTTC

abundance: .
j_gene: TRBJ1-2
d_gene: .
v_gene: TRBV12-5
CDR3aa: CASGFAAIGGYTF
CDR3nt: TGTGCTAGTGGTTTTGCGGCTATTGGAGGCTACACCTTC

abundance: .
j_gene: TRBJ1-5
d_gene: TRBD1
v_gene: TRBV30
CDR3aa: CAWSRGVGQGPSNQPQHF
CDR3nt: TGTGCCTGGAGTCGGGGGGTGGGACAGGGGCCTAGCAATCAGCCCCAGCATTTT

abundance: .
j_gene: TRBJ2-5
d_gene: .
v_gene: TRBV7-3
CDR3aa: CASSPQGGRETQYF
CDR3nt: TGTGCCAGCAGCCCCCAGGGTGGTAGAGAGACCCAGTACTTC

abundance: .
j_gene: TRBJ1-1
d_gene: .
v_gene: TRBV10-3
CDR3aa: CAISETDGNTEAFF
CDR3nt: TGTGCCATCAGTGAGACAGACGGGAACACTGAAGCTTTCTTT

abundance: .
j_gene: TRBJ2-1
d_gene: TRBD2
v_gene: TRBV19
CDR3aa: CASSIAASGSEFF
CDR3nt: TGTGCCAGTAGTATCGCCGCTAGCGGGAGTGAGTTCTTC

abundance: .
j_gene: TRBJ1-5
d_gene: TRBD1
v_gene: TRBV6-6
CDR3aa: CASRPQTGLSNQPQHF
CDR3nt: TGTGCCAGCAGACCCCAGACAGGGCTAAGCAATCAGCCCCAGCATTTT

abundance: .
j_gene: TRBJ2-2
d_gene: TRBD1
v_gene: TRBV30
CDR3aa: CACAGTANTGELFF
CDR3nt: TGTGCCTGTGCCGGGACAGCGAACACCGGGGAGCTGTTTTTT

abundance: .
j_gene: TRBJ1-6
d_gene: .
v_gene: TRBV3-1/TRBV3-2
CDR3aa: CASSQDRQGNSPLHF
CDR3nt: TGTGCCAGCAGCCAAGATCGGCAGGGGAATTCACCCCTCCACTTT

abundance: .
j_gene: TRBJ2-6
d_gene: .
v_gene: TRBV3-1/TRBV3-2
CDR3aa: CASSPRANVLTF
CDR3nt: TGTGCCAGCAGCCCCAGGGCCAACGTCCTGACTTTC

abundance: .
j_gene: TRBJ2-1
d_gene: .
v_gene: TRBV11-2
CDR3aa: CASSLGFQALNEQFF
CDR3nt: TGTGCCAGCAGCTTAGGATTTCAGGCCCTCAATGAGCAGTTCTTC

abundance: .
j_gene: TRBJ1-1
d_gene: TRBD1
v_gene: TRBV5-6
CDR3aa: CASSLDRGPSARGAFF
CDR3nt: TGTGCCAGCAGCTTGGACAGGGGGCCGTCCGCCCGGGGGGCTTTCTTT

abundance: .
j_gene: TRBJ1-1
d_gene: TRBD1
v_gene: TRBV18
CDR3aa: CASSPGTGGTGTEAFF
CDR3nt: TGTGCCAGCTCACCAGGAACAGGGGGCACGGGCACTGAAGCTTTCTTT

abundance: .
j_gene: TRBJ1-1
d_gene: TRBD1
v_gene: TRBV18
CDR3aa: CASSQGQSHTEAFF
CDR3nt: TGTGCCAGCTCCCAGGGACAGAGCCACACTGAAGCTTTCTTT

abundance: .
j_gene: TRBJ1-6
d_gene: .
v_gene: TRBV10-3
CDR3aa: CAIKGSEGTSPLHF
CDR3nt: TGTGCCATCAAGGGTTCGGAGGGAACTTCACCCCTCCACTTT

abundance: .
j_gene: TRBJ1-4
d_gene: .
v_gene: TRBV2
CDR3aa: CASRGRGWTNEKLFF
CDR3nt: TGTGCCAGCAGAGGGAGGGGGTGGACTAATGAAAAACTGTTTTTT

abundance: once
j_gene: TRBJ1-1
d_gene: .
v_gene: TRBV30
CDR3aa: CAWSVPSRNIF
CDR3nt: TGTGCCTGGAGTGTCCCTAGTAGGAACATCTTT

abundance: .
j_gene: TRBJ2-3
d_gene: .
v_gene: TRBV19
CDR3aa: CASSFRQGGADTQYF
CDR3nt: TGTGCCAGTAGTTTCCGACAGGGCGGGGCAGATACGCAGTATTTT

abundance: .
j_gene: TRBJ1-1
d_gene: .
v_gene: TRBV12-5
CDR3aa: CASGLANRVNEAFF
CDR3nt: TGTGCTAGTGGTTTGGCTAACAGGGTAAATGAAGCTTTCTTT

abundance: .
j_gene: TRBJ1-6
d_gene: .
v_gene: TRBV5-1
CDR3aa: CASSSGTSLSSYNSPLHF
CDR3nt: TGCGCCAGCAGCTCTGGGACTTCCTTGAGCTCCTATAATTCACCCCTCCACTTT

abundance: .
j_gene: TRBJ2-1
d_gene: .
v_gene: TRBV11-3
CDR3aa: CASSYSGGYNEQFF
CDR3nt: TGTGCCAGCAGCTATAGTGGGGGGTACAATGAGCAGTTCTTC

abundance: once
j_gene: TRBJ2-3
d_gene: TRBD1
v_gene: TRBV6-5
CDR3aa: CASSYGTGVSDTQYF
CDR3nt: TGTGCCAGCAGTTATGGGACAGGGGTCTCAGATACGCAGTATTTT

abundance: .
j_gene: TRBJ2-5
d_gene: TRBD1
v_gene: TRBV20-1
CDR3aa: CSASTGGVGETQYF
CDR3nt: TGCAGTGCTAGTACAGGGGGCGTTGGGGAGACCCAGTACTTC

abundance: .
j_gene: TRBJ2-1
d_gene: TRBD2
v_gene: TRBV18
CDR3aa: CASSLRDYRNEQFF
CDR3nt: TGTGCCAGCTCGCTCCGGGACTACCGGAATGAGCAGTTCTTC

abundance: .
j_gene: TRBJ1-1
d_gene: .
v_gene: TRBV24-1
CDR3aa: CATTRSWNTEAFF
CDR3nt: TGTGCCACCACGAGGTCCTGGAACACTGAAGCTTTCTTT

abundance: .
j_gene: TRBJ1-2
d_gene: .
v_gene: TRBV29-1
CDR3aa: CSVESRGYGYTF
CDR3nt: TGCAGCGTTGAAAGCAGGGGATATGGCTACACCTTC

abundance: .
j_gene: TRBJ2-2
d_gene: TRBD1
v_gene: TRBV10-2
CDR3aa: CASRDSGGNTGELFF
CDR3nt: TGCGCCAGTAGGGACAGCGGTGGGAACACCGGGGAGCTGTTTTTT

abundance: once
j_gene: TRBJ1-1
d_gene: TRBD1
v_gene: TRBV6-1
CDR3aa: CASSAATGSTNTEAFF
CDR3nt: TGTGCCAGCAGTGCAGCGACAGGGAGTACGAACACTGAAGCTTTCTTT

abundance: .
j_gene: TRBJ1-2
d_gene: TRBD1
v_gene: TRBV5-1
CDR3aa: CASSQKNAGTESYGYTF
CDR3nt: TGCGCCAGCAGCCAAAAGAATGCCGGGACAGAGTCCTATGGCTACACCTTC

abundance: .
j_gene: TRBJ2-4
d_gene: .
v_gene: TRBV6-6
CDR3aa: CASSYPPRAKNIQYF
CDR3nt: TGTGCCAGCAGTTACCCCCCCAGGGCGAAAAACATTCAGTACTTC

abundance: .
j_gene: TRBJ1-2
d_gene: TRBD1
v_gene: TRBV24-1
CDR3aa: CATSDPGTGIDLYTF
CDR3nt: TGTGCCACCAGTGATCCCGGGACAGGGATTGACCTCTACACCTTC

abundance: .
j_gene: TRBJ2-3
d_gene: TRBD1
v_gene: TRBV24-1
CDR3aa: CATSDLGTGVTDTQYF
CDR3nt: TGTGCCACCAGTGATTTAGGGACAGGCGTCACAGATACGCAGTATTTT

abundance: .
j_gene: TRBJ1-2
d_gene: TRBD1
v_gene: TRBV5-4
CDR3aa: CASSRRTGGGYTF
CDR3nt: TGTGCCAGCAGCCGACGGACAGGGGGAGGCTACACCTTC

abundance: .
j_gene: TRBJ1-1
d_gene: .
v_gene: TRBV7-8
CDR3aa: CASSPGAVEAFF
CDR3nt: TGTGCCAGCAGCCCGGGTGCGGTTGAAGCTTTCTTT

abundance: .
j_gene: TRBJ1-5
d_gene: .
v_gene: TRBV11-3
CDR3aa: CASSLRYSQPQHF
CDR3nt: TGTGCCAGCAGCTTACGGTACAGCCAGCCCCAGCATTTT

abundance: .
j_gene: TRBJ1-2
d_gene: TRBD1
v_gene: TRBV10-2
CDR3aa: CASSQGAQGYGYTF
CDR3nt: TGCGCCAGCAGCCAGGGGGCGCAGGGCTATGGCTACACCTTC

abundance: .
j_gene: TRBJ1-1
d_gene: .
v_gene: TRBV6-6
CDR3aa: CASSRSLGASTEAFF
CDR3nt: TGTGCCAGCAGTCGATCCTTAGGGGCTAGCACTGAAGCTTTCTTT

abundance: .
j_gene: TRBJ1-1
d_gene: TRBD1
v_gene: TRBV10-3
CDR3aa: CAITPGQGTEAFF
CDR3nt: TGTGCCATCACGCCGGGACAGGGCACTGAAGCTTTCTTT

abundance: .
j_gene: TRBJ2-5
d_gene: TRBD1
v_gene: TRBV5-5
CDR3aa: CASSAWDRQETQYF
CDR3nt: TGTGCCAGCAGCGCTTGGGACAGACAAGAGACCCAGTACTTC

abundance: .
j_gene: TRBJ1-6
d_gene: .
v_gene: TRBV21-1
CDR3aa: CASSRDRGHNSPLHF
CDR3nt: TGTGCCAGCAGCAGGGACAGGGGTCATAATTCACCCCTCCACTTT

abundance: once
j_gene: TRBJ1-6
d_gene: .
v_gene: TRBV6-6
CDR3aa: CASSKQRANNSPLHF
CDR3nt: TGTGCCAGCTCAAAGCAGAGGGCGAATAATTCACCCCTCCACTTT

abundance: .
j_gene: TRBJ1-3
d_gene: .
v_gene: TRBV11-2
CDR3aa: CASSLSGVGGNTIYF
CDR3nt: TGTGCCAGCAGCCTCTCCGGGGTGGGGGGAAACACCATATATTTT

abundance: .
j_gene: TRBJ1-1
d_gene: .
v_gene: TRBV5-1
CDR3aa: CASSLERVNTEAFF
CDR3nt: TGCGCCAGCAGCTTGGAAAGAGTTAACACTGAAGCTTTCTTT

abundance: few
j_gene: TRBJ2-2
d_gene: .
v_gene: TRBV18
CDR3aa: CASSFSGDTGELFF
CDR3nt: TGTGCCAGCTCATTCTCAGGGGACACCGGGGAGCTGTTTTTT

abundance: once
j_gene: TRBJ1-2
d_gene: .
v_gene: TRBV23-1
CDR3aa: CASSRADTLYGYTF
CDR3nt: TGCGCCAGCAGTCGGGCCGACACCCTTTATGGCTACACCTTC

abundance: .
j_gene: TRBJ1-4
d_gene: .
v_gene: TRBV9
CDR3aa: CASSVGTGREKLFF
CDR3nt: TGTGCCAGCAGCGTAGGAACAGGTCGCGAAAAACTGTTTTTT

abundance: .
j_gene: TRBJ2-6
d_gene: .
v_gene: TRBV6-5
CDR3aa: CASRSSGANVLTF
CDR3nt: TGTGCCAGCAGGAGCTCTGGGGCCAACGTCCTGACTTTC

abundance: once
j_gene: TRBJ1-1
d_gene: .
v_gene: TRBV6-5
CDR3aa: CASITRGVNTEAFF
CDR3nt: TGTGCCAGCATAACGCGGGGAGTGAACACTGAAGCTTTCTTT

abundance: .
j_gene: TRBJ2-7
d_gene: TRBD2
v_gene: TRBV2
CDR3aa: CASSVLAGGGYEQYF
CDR3nt: TGTGCCAGCAGTGTGCTAGCGGGAGGGGGGTACGAGCAGTACTTC

abundance: .
j_gene: TRBJ1-6
d_gene: TRBD1
v_gene: TRBV20-1
CDR3aa: CSARGQGTNNSPLHF
CDR3nt: TGCAGTGCTCGTGGACAGGGAACAAATAATTCACCCCTCCACTTT

abundance: .
j_gene: TRBJ2-3
d_gene: TRBD2
v_gene: TRBV24-1
CDR3aa: CATSDTSGGATDTQYF
CDR3nt: TGTGCCACCAGTGATACTAGCGGGGGGGCCACAGATACGCAGTATTTT

abundance: .
j_gene: TRBJ2-7
d_gene: TRBD2
v_gene: TRBV18
CDR3aa: CASSLQRGLYEQYF
CDR3nt: TGTGCCAGCTCACTCCAGCGGGGTCTTTACGAGCAGTACTTC